Included here is one T cell receptor (beta chain) sequence, with context. Germline CDR1 is SEHNR and CDR2 is FQNEAQ (reference sequence). Trimming cost V 5 bases and J 10 bases; bases outside gene matches: 13. This CDR3 spans 16 amino acids. TCR beta from blood CD8+ and CD4+ T cells was sequenced. RNA was extracted with the RNeasy kit, and a quantity of 0.5 to 1 ug was reverse transcribed using random hexamers. An immunoSEQ multiplex PCR generated amplified TCR beta CDR3 products spanning 54 Vbeta and 13 Jbeta. TCRdb re-derived calls from the immunoSEQ multiplex PCR reads in MiXCR, one entry per CDR3 protein. This sample has around 170,000 distinct CDR3 sequences; 95% occur once, and the top ten carry around 0.16%. These data come from a study of CD8 T cells in Susac syndrome.

This TCR derives from a human donor with Susac syndrome. The specimen was CD8+ T cells from PBMCs. V usage is TRBV7-9 and J usage is TRBJ2-1; 11 bases align to TRBD2. As DNA, the CDR3 is TGTGCCAGCAGCCCCCGAGGGCTAGCGGGGGGTAACGAGCAGTTCTTC. This gives the protein CASSPRGLAGGNEQFF.